The 28 T cell receptor beta chains reported below all come from one sample, sequenced in a study of patients and donors after allogeneic stem cell transplantation. TCRdb itself ran the RT-PCR reads through MiXCR, one entry per CDR3 protein. Here the sample spans 400,000 to 450,000 distinct CDR3 sequences, roughly 17% being singletons. The specimen sequenced was blood, either unsorted or a sorted T cell fraction (not recorded which). These receptor sequences come from a human donor who was either an allogeneic HSCT recipient or a stem cell or donor lymphocyte infusion donor (not recorded which). It is not recorded whose cells these are; they may come from a transplant donor.

The chain carries TRBV11-1 and TRBJ2-3; D remains ambiguous. This CDR3 contains 12 residues. Trimming stripped 6 bases from V and 4 bases from J, with 8 bases between. Germline V CDR1 and CDR2: SGHAT, FQDESV (reference sequence). CDR3 bases: TGTGCCAGCAGGGACGGACCAGATACGCAGTATTTT. Translating gives CASRDGPDTQYF.

This chain joins TRBV3-1 and TRBJ2-1; D is uncertain. CDR1 and CDR2 from the germline V gene are LGHDT and YNNKEL (reference sequence). This CDR3 has 16 residues. The V end lost 2 bases, the J end lost 0 bases, and 11 bases lay between the germline ends. CDR3: CASSQPQRLSYNEQFF. Here the CDR3 DNA reads TGTGCCAGCAGCCAACCCCAGAGGCTCTCCTACAATGAGCAGTTCTTC.

In the case of this clonotype: An end of the junction does not agree with germline; a read error may underlie this. This chain's CDR3 is CASSLCWGVWENLFF. In DNA form, the CDR3 reads TGTGCTAGCAGCTTATGTTGGGGAGTTTGGGAAAACCTGTTTTTT. The gene calls are TRBV7-7 and TRBJ1-4; D gene ambiguous. The CDR3 runs 15 residues. CDR1 and CDR2 from the germline V gene are SSHAT and FNYEAQ (reference sequence).

The chain combines TRBV12-3 or TRBV12-4 with TRBJ2-7; TRBD2 matches at 7 bases. This CDR3 comprises 15 residues. V gave up 6 bases and J gave up 3 bases; unmatched junction bases: 11. The CDR3 is CASRGGTGILYEQYF. CDR3 nucleotides: TGTGCCAGCAGGGGGGGGACCGGCATCCTCTACGAGCAGTACTTC.

This clonotype was observed a few times. This chain joins TRBV6-2 or TRBV6-3 and TRBJ1-5, with TRBD1 identical over 7 bases. CDR1 and CDR2 from the germline V gene are MNHEY and SVGEGT. The V gene end was trimmed by 6 bases and the J gene end by 5 bases; junction bases not matched to a gene: 13. CDR3 length equals 16 residues. Written as DNA, the CDR3 is TGTGCCAGCAGCCGCGGCGGGACAGCCGGGCATCAGCCCCAGCATTTT. Translated, it gives CASSRGGTAGHQPQHF.

This clonotype was detected many times. This CDR3 is CASSRHHRGGTDSYNEQFF. CDR3 nucleotides: TGCGCCAGCAGCCGACACCACCGAGGGGGAACGGACTCCTACAATGAGCAGTTCTTC. The V and J genes are TRBV4-3 and TRBJ2-1; maybe TRBD1 (6 bases). CDR1 LGHNA and CDR2 YSLEER come from the germline V gene. This CDR3 comprises 19 residues. V was pared by 4 bases and J by 0 bases, with 22 bases between.

The chain has TRBV20-1 and TRBJ1-2, with D perhaps matching TRBD1 (6 bases). CDR3 length: 14 amino acids. CDR1 and CDR2 (germline): DFQATT, SNEGSKA (reference sequence). V lost 0 bases and J lost 7, with 15 bases in between. The CDR3 coding sequence is TGCAGTGCTAGAGATGCGGACAGTCACTTTGGCTACACCTTC. Protein product: CSARDADSHFGYTF.

A few counts support this clonotype. The rearrangement joins TRBV25-1 to TRBJ1-5; D gene uncertain. Trimming cost V 6 bases and J 4 bases, with 7 bases left between them. CDR3 length: 12 residues. From germline, CDR1 is MGHDK and CDR2 SYGVNS. CDR3 nucleotide sequence: TGTGCCAGCAGAAAAGGAAATCAGCCCCAGCATTTT. Its protein is CASRKGNQPQHF.

This clonotype showed up just once. This chain uses TRBV20-1 with TRBJ2-5; D remains ambiguous. This CDR3 comprises 12 residues. With 0 bases removed from V and 5 bases from J, the gap between germline ends came to 7 bases. Germline V gene data show CDR1 as DFQATT and CDR2 as SNEGSKA (reference sequence). The CDR3 protein is CSARDSRETQYF. The CDR3 region has the DNA TGCAGTGCTAGAGATTCAAGGGAGACCCAGTACTTC.

This clonotype was observed many times. This chain uses TRBV5-1 with TRBJ2-7, with D perhaps TRBD1 (6 bases). Trimming cost V 0 bases and J 3 bases, with 10 bases left between them. The CDR3 loop spans 14 amino acids. Germline V gives CDR1 SGHRS, CDR2 YFSETQ. The CDR3 coding sequence is TGCGCCAGCAGCTTGGCCAGGGGTGGCTACGAGCAGTACTTC. Translating gives CASSLARGGYEQYF.

The chain couples TRBV7-9 to TRBJ2-3, with 7 bases that match TRBD2. Germline loops: CDR1 SEHNR, CDR2 FQNEAQ (reference sequence). The junction had 7 bases not matched to a gene; V was cut back by 5 bases and J by 2 bases. There are 15 residues in the CDR3. The CDR3 is CASSHGTTLTDTQYF. CDR3 nucleotide sequence: TGTGCCAGCAGCCACGGGACTACTCTCACAGATACGCAGTATTTT.

The chain employs TRBV6-1 and TRBJ1-5; 8 positions agree with TRBD1. The CDR3 sequence is 13 residues long. The trim removed 7 bases at V and 6 bases at J, leaving 5 bases unmatched. Germline V CDR1 and CDR2: MNHNS, SASEGT. The CDR3 DNA sequence: TGTGCCAGCACCCCAGGGGGCGGTCAGCCCCAGCATTTT. It specifies CASTPGGGQPQHF.

This clonotype was seen a few times. V is TRBV5-1 and J is TRBJ2-7, with D maybe TRBD1 (5 bases). Trimming left V 4 bases short and J 6 bases short, with 17 bases between. The CDR3 is 14 amino acids. Germline CDR1 reads SGHRS; CDR2 reads YFSETQ. CDR3 in amino acids: CASSPDRIGGEQYF. CDR3 coding DNA: TGCGCCAGCAGCCCCGACAGAATAGGCGGCGAGCAGTACTTC. Full variable domain (remainder filled in from reference TRBV5-1 and TRBJ2-7): KAGVTQTPRYLIKTRGQQVTLSCSPISGHRSVSWYQQTPGQGLQFLFEYFSETQRNKGNFPGRFSGRQFSNSRSEMNVSTLELGDSALYLCASSPDRIGGEQYFGPGTRLTVT.

The chain has TRBV11-3 and TRBJ2-2; D may be TRBD1 (5 bases). CDR3 length: 14 residues. V lost 2 bases, J lost 6 bases, and 10 bases lay in between. Germline values: CDR1 SGHNT, CDR2 YENEEA. The CDR3 region is CASSLIGAPGELFF. DNA of the CDR3: TGTGCCAGCAGCTTAATAGGGGCCCCCGGGGAGCTGTTTTTT.

This clonotype was found a few times. The chain combines TRBV20-1 with TRBJ2-7; maybe TRBD1 (5 bases). The CDR3 contains 13 residues. V dropped 6 bases and J dropped 2 bases, with 14 bases sitting between them. Germline lookup yields CDR1 DFQATT and CDR2 SNEGSKA (reference sequence). The CDR3 DNA reads as TGCAGTGCCAGGGAAGGGAAGACCTACGAGCAGTACTTC. The encoded protein is CSAREGKTYEQYF.

This clonotype was detected a few times. The rearrangement uses TRBV6-5 and TRBJ2-7; weak D call: TRBD2 (6 bases). Germline loops: CDR1 MNHEY, CDR2 SVGAGI. The CDR3 has 16 residues. Deletions cut 2 bases from V and 2 bases from J, with 16 bases between. Here the CDR3 reads CASSYLEGTRAYEQYF. CDR3 nucleotides: TGTGCCAGCAGTTACCTTGAGGGGACTCGAGCCTACGAGCAGTACTTC.

In its sample, this clonotype was seen a few times. V and J are TRBV7-6 and TRBJ1-3, with 7 positions matching TRBD1. Germline V gene sequence: CDR1 SGHVS, CDR2 FNYEAQ. The ends lost 5 bases at V and 0 bases at J; junction bases unmatched: 7. The CDR3 consists of 16 residues. CDR3 in DNA: TGTGCCAGCAGCGCGACAGGGAGATACTCTGGAAACACCATATATTTT. Translation: CASSATGRYSGNTIYF.

Ten or more counts support this clonotype. This CDR3 is CASSVGGFRDEQFF. CDR3 sequence (DNA): TGTGCCAGCAGCGTAGGGGGTTTTAGGGATGAGCAGTTCTTC. The rearrangement uses TRBV12-3 or TRBV12-4 and TRBJ2-1; D is possibly TRBD1 (6 bases). The CDR3 loop spans 14 amino acids. Trimming removed 6 bases at V and 8 bases at J, with 17 bases between.

In this sample, this clonotype turned up many times. The rearrangement links TRBV12-3 or TRBV12-4 to TRBJ1-2; 7 nucleotides line up with TRBD1. J lost 1 base, V lost 7 bases, and 9 bases had no gene match. The CDR3 length is 15 residues. The CDR3 DNA sequence: TGTGCCAGCACGCCCCGACAGGGCGGTAACTATGGCTACACCTTC. Encoded protein: CASTPRQGGNYGYTF.

In its sample, this clonotype was seen a few times. A junction boundary mismatches the germline segment, possibly from a read error. Here the CDR3 DNA reads TGTGCCAGCAGTGAATATCGAGGGGTGAACTCTGAAGCTTTCTTT. Its translation: CASSEYRGVNSEAFF. The chain recombines TRBV25-1 with TRBJ1-1, with D tentatively TRBD1 (5 bases). The CDR3 covers 15 residues. Per germline, CDR1 MGHDK and CDR2 SYGVNS.

This clonotype was counted at least ten times. The chain is built from TRBV4-1 and TRBJ1-3; 7 bases match TRBD1. This CDR3 region has 16 residues. After removal of 3 bases from V and 2 bases from J, the junction contained 7 bases not matched to a gene. CDR1 and CDR2 (germline): MGHRA, YSYEKL. In DNA form, the CDR3 reads TGCGCCAGCAGCCATGGAGCCGGACAGGCTGGAAACACCATATATTTT. Its protein product is CASSHGAGQAGNTIYF.

CDR3 in DNA: TGTGCCAGCAGCTTTATGACAGGGTCAACACCCCTCCACTTT. Translation gives CASSFMTGSTPLHF. J is TRBJ1-6 and V is TRBV11-2, with 7 positions matching TRBD1. This CDR3 has 14 amino acids. Looked up from germline, CDR1 is SGHAT and CDR2 is FQNNGV. J lost 11 bases, V lost 3 bases, and 7 bases had no gene match.

The chain couples TRBV25-1 to TRBJ1-5; possible D gene TRBD1, 5 bases. This CDR3 is built from 16 residues. CDR1 and CDR2 (germline): MGHDK, SYGVNS. Trimming cost V 1 base and J 4 bases, with 14 bases left between them. Written as DNA, the CDR3 is TGTGCCAGCAGTGAATTGAGCAGGGAGGGGAATCAGCCCCAGCATTTT. Translated: CASSELSREGNQPQHF.

The rearrangement joins TRBV20-1 to TRBJ2-5, with 9 bases identical to TRBD2. Trimming took 7 bases from V and 5 from J; bases not matched to a gene: 14. The CDR3 length is 15 residues. Germline V CDR1 and CDR2: DFQATT, SNEGSKA (reference sequence). CDR3: CSVVAGGPSGETQYF. DNA for the CDR3: TGCAGTGTGGTGGCGGGAGGGCCCTCGGGGGAGACCCAGTACTTC.

This clonotype showed up just once. The chain couples TRBV3-1 to TRBJ2-2, with 9 bases fitting TRBD1. V shed 4 bases, J shed 5 bases, and the junction held 8 bases outside the gene matches. Germline V lookup: CDR1 LGHDT, CDR2 YNNKEL (reference sequence). This CDR3 is 16 amino acids long. The CDR3 protein is CASSRRRTGETGELFF. The CDR3 nucleotides are TGTGCCAGCAGCCGCCGACGGACAGGGGAGACCGGGGAGCTGTTTTTT. Supplemented by reference TRBV3-1 and TRBJ2-2, the full variable domain reads DTAVSQTPKYLVTQMGNDKSIKCEQNLGHDTMYWYKQDSKKFLKIMFSYNNKELIINETVPNRFSPKSPDKAHLNLHINSLELGDSAVYFCASSRRRTGETGELFFGEGSRLTVL.

In its sample, this clonotype was seen a few times. The chain carries TRBV24-1 and TRBJ2-3; TRBD2 matches at 7 bases. The V gene end was trimmed by 2 bases and the J gene end by 5 bases; junction bases not matched to a gene: 6. The CDR3 consists of 15 residues. The germline V gene has CDR1 KGHDR and CDR2 SFDVKD. The CDR3 nucleotides read TGTGCCACCAGTGATTCGGGGAGCGGGATAGATACGCAGTATTTT. This encodes CATSDSGSGIDTQYF.

This clonotype has more than one count but fewer than ten. The chain recombines TRBV6-2 or TRBV6-3 with TRBJ2-2, with D perhaps matching TRBD2 (6 bases). V gave up 2 bases and J gave up 4 bases, with 14 bases separating them. The V gene's germline CDR1 is MNHEY and CDR2 SVGEGT. The CDR3 consists of 16 residues. In DNA, the CDR3 is TGTGCCAGCAGTTACCTCGGGGGTTATTTCACCGGGGAGCTGTTTTTT. This translates into CASSYLGGYFTGELFF.

The CDR3 here is CASSQGLGAYEQYF. CDR3 nucleotides: TGTGCCAGCAGCCAGGGTCTAGGTGCCTACGAGCAGTACTTC. The chain is built from TRBV14 and TRBJ2-7, with no clear D. Trimming pared 3 bases from V and 2 bases from J, leaving 11 bases between. The germline V gene encodes CDR1 SGHDN and CDR2 FVKESK. The CDR3 contains 14 residues.